What follows describes a single T cell receptor beta chain. What it binds is not known. The source of the sample is a study of cytomegalovirus exposure and HLA in healthy donors. The assay was immunoSEQ multiplex PCR, and TCRdb's table has in-frame clones only and misses some. The table includes tens of thousands of clones, about 95% detected once. Germline CDR1 reads MRHNA; CDR2 reads SNTAGT. This CDR3 has 13 residues. Trimming cost V 6 bases and J 1 base, with 9 bases left between them. Findings and caveats of the study: The study designated 160 or so TCR beta chains cytomegalovirus-associated. Reported performance of the classifier showed diagnosis of cytomegalovirus status with high specificity and sensitivity. In the roughly 120 validation repertoires, a later analysis found that first-cohort TCR clusters tended to co-occur.

From the 120-subject validation cohort, which was separate from the approximately 670-subject first cohort, the donors were drawn. V and J are TRBV6-4 and TRBJ1-2; D perhaps matches TRBD1 (5 bases). This receptor was identified in a woman aged 18-29 years in good health and CMV-seronegative. The sample consisted of PBMCs. CDR3 sequence (DNA): TGTGCCAGCAGACTGGGGGGTAACTATGGCTACACCTTC. It specifies CASRLGGNYGYTF.